The entry that follows covers one T cell receptor beta chain sequence. The target antigen is unknown. The sample comes from a study of T cell responses to AZD1222 COVID-19 vaccine. Study-wide points: Targeting of unmutated variant regions was reportedly seen in nearly half of spike-specific TCRs.

The method was immunoSEQ multiplex PCR; TCRdb's version includes in-frame clones alone and lacks a portion of them. The data contain tens of thousands of clones, roughly 87% of them singletons. The CDR3 sequence is 15 residues long. Germline lookup yields CDR1 GTSNPN and CDR2 SVGIG (reference sequence). Trimming took 4 bases from V and 1 from J, leaving 16 bases between them. The gene calls are TRBV30 and TRBJ1-2; D gene unclear. The material was peripheral blood, obtained 28 days after the second AZD1222 dose. The TCR was taken from an adult who received the AZD1222 COVID-19 vaccine. The CDR3 here is CAWNGRVGYNYGYTF. CDR3 nucleotides: TGTGCCTGGAATGGGCGGGTGGGGTATAACTATGGCTACACCTTC. The variable domain in full, with the rest retrieved from reference TRBV30 and TRBJ1-2, is SQTIHQWPATLVQPVGSPLSLECTVEGTSNPNLYWYRQAAGRGLQLLFYSVGIGQISSEVPQNLSASRPQDRQFILSSKKLLLSDSGFYLCAWNGRVGYNYGYTFGSGTRLTVV.